A selection of T cell receptor beta chains follows, all from one sample in a study of cytomegalovirus exposure and HLA in healthy donors. The assay was immunoSEQ multiplex PCR, and TCRdb's table has in-frame clones only and misses some. The sample holds some 200,000 clones, around 64% seen once. The sequenced material came from PBMCs. Source of these receptors: a man aged 40-55 years in good health and CMV-seropositive. Each CDR3 is given with its conserved first and last residue. A D gene is named only where the DNA matches it firmly. The size field is filled for only some rows; it gives once, few, many or a size class.

v_gene,abundance,d_gene,j_gene,CDR3nt,CDR3aa
TRBV7-2,few,TRBD1,TRBJ2-7,TGTGCCAGCAGCTTATACACCGGGACAGGGGCCGAGCAGTACTTC,CASSLYTGTGAEQYF
TRBV27,.,TRBD2,TRBJ2-7,TGTGCCAGCAGTTCCTCGGCGGGGGGAACCTACGAGCAGTACTTC,CASSSSAGGTYEQYF
TRBV7-9,.,TRBD1,TRBJ2-7,TGTGCCAGCATAACCCTCAGACCGGGACAGGAAAGCTACGAGCAGTACTTC,CASITLRPGQESYEQYF
TRBV7-3,.,TRBD1,TRBJ2-5,TGTGCCAGCAGCCTACAGGGGGCGAGGGGAGAGACCCAGTACTTC,CASSLQGARGETQYF
TRBV27,.,.,TRBJ1-2,TGTGCCAGCAGTTTAGGGCAACCCTATGGCTACACCTTC,CASSLGQPYGYTF
TRBV27,.,.,TRBJ2-7,TGTGCCAGCTCCTACAGGGAGGGGTCCTACGAGCAGTACTTC,CASSYREGSYEQYF
TRBV6-5,few,.,TRBJ1-2,TGTGCCAGCAGAGACAGAAGTGGCTACACCTTC,CASRDRSGYTF
TRBV11-2,.,TRBD1,TRBJ2-7,TGTGCCAGCAGCCTACCGGGACAGGGGCTGTACGAGCAGTACTTC,CASSLPGQGLYEQYF
TRBV5-4,.,TRBD1,TRBJ1-2,TGTGCCAGCAGCTCGGGACAGCTCGGTGGCTACACCTTC,CASSSGQLGGYTF
TRBV9,once,.,TRBJ2-1,TGTGCCAGCAGCCCTTCGGGGGACTCCTACAATGAGCAGTTCTTC,CASSPSGDSYNEQFF
TRBV29-1,.,TRBD1,TRBJ2-2,TGCAGCGTGTCCGGGGACAGGGCGAACACCGGGGAGCTGTTTTTT,CSVSGDRANTGELFF
TRBV9,.,TRBD1,TRBJ2-5,TGTGCCAGCAGTTCAGGGGGTATGTCGACCCAGTACTTC,CASSSGGMSTQYF
TRBV15,.,.,TRBJ1-2,TGTGCCACCAGCAGAGTGTTACGGGGAGACGGCTACACCTTC,CATSRVLRGDGYTF
TRBV5-1,.,.,TRBJ2-7,TGCGCCAGCAGCGGCCAGGGGTCTAGTTACGAGCAGTACTTC,CASSGQGSSYEQYF
TRBV6-1,few,.,TRBJ2-7,TGTGCCAGCAATCAGGCCAGTCGGGGCGAGCAGTACTTC,CASNQASRGEQYF
TRBV19,.,.,TRBJ2-3,TGTGCCAGTAGTATACAGGGGACAGATACGCAGTATTTT,CASSIQGTDTQYF
TRBV5-6,.,TRBD2,TRBJ2-7,TGTGCCAGCAGCCGACTAGCGGGGGGGCCTTACGAGCAGTACTTC,CASSRLAGGPYEQYF
TRBV7-2,.,.,TRBJ2-3,TGTGCCAGCAGCCACGGGGGCACAGATACGCAGTATTTT,CASSHGGTDTQYF
TRBV6-1,.,TRBD1,TRBJ1-5,TGTGCCAGCAGTGAGTCAGGGGGTGGGATCCAGCCCCAGCATTTT,CASSESGGGIQPQHF
TRBV6-1,.,.,TRBJ1-1,TGTGCCAGCAGTGAAAGTGGGCCCCGAGAAGCTTTCTTT,CASSESGPREAFF
TRBV10-2,.,.,TRBJ1-4,TGCGCCAGCAGTGAGAAAGGGGGAATTAATGAAAAACTGTTTTTT,CASSEKGGINEKLFF
TRBV19,.,.,TRBJ2-1,TGTGCCAGTAGTCCCGGCGAGCGGGTGTATGAGCAGTTCTTC,CASSPGERVYEQFF
TRBV5-5,few,.,TRBJ2-3,TGTGCCAGCAGCTATTTCCTTACAGATACGCAGTATTTT,CASSYFLTDTQYF
TRBV5-6,few,.,TRBJ2-7,TGTGCCAGCAGCTGGGGGGGACAGGACAGCTTC,CASSWGGQDSF
TRBV7-2,.,TRBD1,TRBJ1-1,TGTGCCAGCAGCGTCCCCTTACAGGGGGCTTTCTTT,CASSVPLQGAFF
TRBV7-9,.,TRBD2,TRBJ2-5,TGTGCCAGCGCCTCGGGGGGGGGTAGAGAGACCCAGTACTTC,CASASGGGRETQYF
TRBV7-8,.,TRBD1,TRBJ1-2,TGTGCCAGCAGCTCGTGGACAGGGGGTGACTATGGCTACACCTTC,CASSSWTGGDYGYTF
TRBV11-2,.,.,TRBJ2-7,TGTGCCAGCAGCTCATACGAGCAGTACTTC,CASSSYEQYF